Each of the 24 T cell receptor beta chains below was sequenced from the same sample in a study of tumor-infiltrating lymphocytes in oesophageal squamous cell carcinoma. TCRdb reprocessed the PCR reads with MiXCR, giving one entry per CDR3 protein. In the table there are 10,000 to 15,000 distinct CDR3 sequences, roughly three fifths of which are singletons. Sequencing was done on a sample of esophageal tumor tissue. These receptors all stem from a female donor with esophageal squamous cell carcinoma.

In regard to this clonotype: Its ends do not fully match the called genes, so a read error is possible. V usage is TRBV12-3 or TRBV12-4 and J usage is TRBJ2-5; D perhaps matches TRBD2 (6 bases). CDR3 size: 15 residues. The CDR3 spells CASKYGSAYNSPLHF. CDR3 nucleotides: TGTGCCAGCAAATACGGGAGCGCCTATAATTCACCCCTCCACTTC.

There are a few counts of this clonotype. This is likely a read error, given that the CDR3 carries no conserved phenylalanine or tryptophan at its end. It is unclear where the CDR3 begins or ends on the DNA, so no DNA is shown, and the CDR3 is as TCRdb lists it. The chain couples TRBV11-3 to TRBJ2-7; the D call of TRBD2 is as the table states it, not checked on the DNA. Germline assignment: CDR1 SGHNT and CDR2 YENEEA. The CDR3 is 9 amino acids long, termini counted. CDR3 region: CASSLTGLA.

V is TRBV7-8 and J is TRBJ2-5; D is undetermined. TRBJ2-1 explains the end of the DNA better; the J call may be wrong. Germline V gene lookup returns CDR1 SGHVS and CDR2 FQNEAQ. There are 15 residues in the CDR3. The CDR3 DNA reads as TGTGCCAGCAGCTTAGAACAACTTCTGGCCAATGAGCAGTTCTTC. This encodes CASSLEQLLANEQFF.

V gene TRBV12-3 or TRBV12-4 combines with J gene TRBJ2-1, with 7 bases that match TRBD1. The J call may be in error: the DNA end matches TRBJ2-7 better. The CDR3 loop spans 18 amino acids. CDR3 nucleotides: TGTGCCAGCAGCTTATTGGGACAGAGCCACATACTTCCCTACGAGCAGTACTTC. Its protein is CASSLLGQSHILPYEQYF.

V and J are TRBV7-6 and TRBJ2-2, with TRBD2 matching 9 bases. The germline gives CDR1 SGHVS, CDR2 FNYEAQ. The CDR3 extends over 15 amino acids. Trimming removed 5 bases from V and 4 bases from J; junction bases left unmatched: 5. The CDR3 DNA sequence: TGTGCCAGCAGCGCTAGCGGGATGATCACCGGGGAGCTGTTTTTT. Amino acids: CASSASGMITGELFF.

The J gene is TRBJ2-1, the V gene TRBV6-1; 7 nucleotides align to TRBD1. From germline, CDR1 is MNHNS and CDR2 SASEGT. The CDR3 is 15 residues long. V lost 8 bases to trimming and J lost 6 bases; unmatched junction nucleotides: 13. CDR3 sequence (DNA): TGTGCCAGCGGATTGGGGACAGCGGATGTCAATGAGCAGTTCTTC. Residues: CASGLGTADVNEQFF.

A word on this clonotype: Possible read error: a much larger clone is one base away. The rearrangement uses TRBV5-4 and TRBJ1-3; 9 bases agree with TRBD1. There are 14 residues in the CDR3. The germline V gene has CDR1 SGHNT and CDR2 YYREEE (reference sequence). In nucleotides, the CDR3 is TGTACCAGCAGCTTGACAGGGGGTGGAAACACCATATATTTT. Its protein product is CTSSLTGGGNTIYF.

The V gene is TRBV6-6, the J gene TRBJ1-1; D uncertain. V was shortened by 5 bases and J by 3 bases, with 13 bases between the two germline ends. The CDR3 has 14 residues. The germline gives CDR1 MNHNY, CDR2 SVGAGI (reference sequence). The DNA for the CDR3 is TGTGCCAGCAGTAAGCTAGGGCGAGACACTGAAGCTTTCTTT. It encodes CASSKLGRDTEAFF.

This clonotype was counted between two and nine times. V is TRBV7-2 and J is TRBJ2-7; D is unclear. The CDR3 extends over 14 amino acids. Germline V CDR1 and CDR2: SGHTA, FQGNSA. V was shortened by 1 base and J by 6 bases, with 13 bases between the two germline ends. CDR3 in amino acids: CASSLGASSGEQYF. In DNA, the CDR3 is TGTGCCAGCAGCTTAGGCGCTAGTTCCGGCGAGCAGTACTTC.

The chain carries TRBV7-2 and TRBJ1-5, with D perhaps matching TRBD1 (6 bases). The CDR3 is made up of 14 amino acids. From germline, CDR1 is SGHTA and CDR2 FQGNSA. The V and J ends lost 1 base and 6 bases respectively, with 10 bases between them. The CDR3 sequence: CASSLGGGLQPQHF. CDR3 nucleotides: TGTGCCAGCAGCTTAGGGGGGGGGCTTCAGCCCCAGCATTTT. The full variable domain, with the rest looked up from reference TRBV7-2 and TRBJ1-5, is GAGVSQSPSNKVTEKGKDVELRCDPISGHTALYWYRQSLGQGLEFLIYFQGNSAPDKSGLPSDRFSAERTGGSVSTLTIQRTQQEDSAVYLCASSLGGGLQPQHFGDGTRLSIL.

The V gene is TRBV7-3, the J gene TRBJ2-3; 7 bases are shared with TRBD2. The CDR3 has 15 amino acids. V gave up 5 bases and J gave up 4 bases; unmatched junction bases: 9. Germline V lookup: CDR1 SGHTA, CDR2 FQGTGA. This CDR3 reads CASSKWSGNADTQYF. The CDR3 DNA follows: TGTGCCAGCAGCAAGTGGAGCGGGAATGCAGATACGCAGTATTTT.

The rearrangement uses TRBV7-8 and TRBJ2-5; no clear D. The J call may be faulty, since TRBJ2-7 better matches the DNA end. Germline V gene lookup returns CDR1 SGHVS and CDR2 FQNEAQ. The length of the CDR3 is 15 residues. The CDR3 coding sequence is TGTGCCAGCAGCTTCGGACCACTCGTCGGGTACGAGCAGTACTTC. Protein sequence: CASSFGPLVGYEQYF.

The chain couples TRBV11-1 to TRBJ2-3, with 11 bases lining up with TRBD2. From germline, CDR1 is SGHAT and CDR2 FQDESV (reference sequence). The CDR3 is made up of 14 amino acids. The trim removed 3 bases at V and 5 bases at J, leaving 1 base unmatched. The CDR3 is CASSFTSGRDTQYF. CDR3 sequence (DNA): TGTGCCAGCAGCTTTACTAGCGGGAGAGATACGCAGTATTTT.

This clonotype has only one observation. The chain employs TRBV6-5 and TRBJ2-3, with 9 bases identical to TRBD1. The J call may be in error: the DNA end matches TRBJ1-1 better. The CDR3 spans 16 residues. Germline V gives CDR1 MNHEY, CDR2 SVGAGI. This CDR3 is CASSSPWTGEDTEAFF. DNA for the CDR3: TGTGCCAGCAGTTCTCCGTGGACAGGGGAGGACACTGAAGCTTTCTTT.

Concerning this clonotype itself: The conserved phenylalanine or tryptophan normally closing the CDR3 is absent here, so this likely arose from a read error. The limits of the CDR3 on the DNA are not certain, so only TCRdb's listed CDR3 is given. The V and J genes are TRBV7-4 and TRBJ2-5; TRBD1 is the table's D call and was not checked against the DNA. The germline V gene has CDR1 SGHVT and CDR2 SQSDAQ. The CDR3 is 17 residues long, counting both termini. CDR3 in amino acids: CASSLGPAAYNEQFFGA.

The chain joins TRBV7-6 to TRBJ2-1; D may be TRBD2 (5 bases). The end of the DNA fits TRBJ2-5 better, so the J call may be wrong. Per the germline V gene, CDR1 is SGHVS and CDR2 is FNYEAQ. This CDR3 spans 13 amino acids. CDR3 sequence reads: CASSLLGGETQYF. The CDR3 DNA sequence: TGTGCCAGCAGCTTATTGGGCGGGGAGACCCAGTACTTC.

Only a few counts were recorded for this clonotype. The CDR3 here is CASSVGGRGGYTF. In DNA form, the CDR3 reads TGTGCCAGCAGCGTAGGTGGTCGGGGTGGCTACACCTTC. V usage is TRBV9 and J usage is TRBJ1-2; D is unclear. Trimming cost V 0 bases and J 7 bases, with 10 bases left between them. The CDR3 consists of 13 residues. CDR1 and CDR2 (germline): SGDLS, YYNGEE.

In this sample, this clonotype turned up a few times. V gene TRBV6-2 or TRBV6-3 combines with J gene TRBJ2-1, with D perhaps matching TRBD2 (5 bases). Looked up from germline, CDR1 is MNHEY and CDR2 is SVGEGT. There are 17 residues in the CDR3. V was pared by 0 bases and J by 6 bases, with 18 bases between. CDR3 nucleotide sequence: TGTGCCAGCAGTTACTCGATCCCCGGGAACGAGGGCAATGAGCAGTTCTTC. This encodes CASSYSIPGNEGNEQFF.

J is TRBJ2-3 and V is TRBV6-6; TRBD2 is a possible D gene (5 bases). Between the trimmed V and J ends, which lost 0 bases and 0 bases, there was a span of 10 bases. Germline values: CDR1 MNHNY, CDR2 SVGAGI (reference sequence). The CDR3 covers 16 residues. The chain's CDR3 is CASSYSRRSSTDTQYF. The CDR3 bases are TGTGCCAGCAGTTACTCGCGGAGGTCTAGCACAGATACGCAGTATTTT.

As concerns this clonotype: The junction departs from germline at one end; a sequencing error may be responsible. The chain recombines TRBV7-6 with TRBJ2-5, with 9 bases aligning to TRBD1. Per germline, CDR1 SGHVS and CDR2 FNYEAQ. This CDR3 has 14 amino acids. CDR3 sequence: CASSPGQGSREQYF. CDR3 DNA sequence: TGTGCTAGCAGCCCCGGACAGGGGAGTCGGGAGCAGTACTTC.

V and J are TRBV6-1 and TRBJ2-3, with TRBD2 identical over 9 bases. There are 15 residues in the CDR3. The germline V gene has CDR1 MNHNS and CDR2 SASEGT. J lost 6 bases, V lost 2 bases, and 6 bases had no gene match. The CDR3, as DNA: TGTGCCAGCAGTGAATTTGCGGGAGGGAAGGATACGCAGTATTTT. Amino acids: CASSEFAGGKDTQYF.

V gene TRBV7-2 combines with J gene TRBJ2-3; D ambiguous. Looked up from germline, CDR1 is SGHTA and CDR2 is FQGNSA. The CDR3 contains 15 residues. V lost 2 bases to trimming and J lost 0 bases, with 9 bases between them. The CDR3 reads CASSLSLMSTDTQYF. The CDR3 bases are TGTGCCAGCAGCTTATCGTTAATGAGCACAGATACGCAGTATTTT.

The V call is TRBV11-2, the J call TRBJ2-7; D may be TRBD2 (5 bases). The tail of the sequence fits TRBJ2-1 better, so the J call may be wrong. CDR3 size: 17 residues. Germline loops: CDR1 SGHAT, CDR2 FQNNGV. The CDR3 loop is CASSLDRGLLSYNEQFF. CDR3 DNA: TGTGCCAGCAGCTTAGATCGCGGACTCCTTTCCTACAATGAGCAGTTCTTC.

The CDR3 DNA reads as TGTGCCAGCAGTGAACAGGGAATTGGGCTCCAGGCGTCCTACGAGCAGTACTTC. It codes for CASSEQGIGLQASYEQYF. This chain joins TRBV6-2 or TRBV6-3 and TRBJ2-4; D perhaps matches TRBD1 (6 bases). The end of the DNA fits TRBJ2-7 better, so the J call may be wrong. Germline CDR1 and CDR2: MNHEY and SVGEGT. The CDR3 is 18 amino acids.